The clone carrying this T cell receptor (beta chain) was seen only a few times. This specimen comes from a study of control samples from healthy donors and cancer patients. Germline V lookup: CDR1 MDHEN, CDR2 SYDVKM. V lost 5 bases, J lost 5 bases, and 10 bases stayed unmatched. This CDR3 has 15 residues. This table comes from immunoSEQ multiplex PCR, and its TCRdb copy is limited to in-frame clones, with some not included. The sample has about 44,000 clones; 60% to 80% are singletons. This clonotype originated in a male donor with melanoma. The chain recombines TRBV28 with TRBJ1-2; 8 positions match TRBD1. The sequencing input was formalin-fixed, paraffin-embedded tissue. The CDR3 nucleotides read TGTGCCAGCAGTCTACCGGGACAGGCAGGGTATGGCTACACCTTC. Amino acid sequence: CASSLPGQAGYGYTF.